Below are 8 T cell receptor beta chains sequenced from a single sample in a study of technical replicates of blood from a few donors. Sequenced by immunoSEQ multiplex PCR; TCRdb stores in-frame clones only, minus some. The sample yields around 90,000 clones, approximately 94% seen once. The sequenced sample was T cells isolated from PBMCs. These receptors were collected from a human donor in good health.

This chain links TRBV5-4 with TRBJ2-6; maybe TRBD1 (6 bases). Trimming removed 0 bases at V and 0 bases at J, with 10 bases between. Per germline, CDR1 SGHNT and CDR2 YYREEE (reference sequence). This CDR3 region has 17 residues. CDR3 region: CASSLASRGSGANVLTF. The DNA for the CDR3 is TGTGCCAGCAGCTTGGCCTCCAGGGGCTCTGGGGCCAACGTCCTGACTTTC.

The rearrangement links TRBV7-9 to TRBJ1-4; 10 bases map to TRBD1. Germline lookup yields CDR1 SEHNR and CDR2 FQNEAQ (reference sequence). This CDR3 has 18 amino acids. The V segment lost 5 bases and the J segment 5 bases; nucleotides outside the gene matches: 14. This CDR3 reads CASSRTGTGDTRNEKLFF. DNA of the CDR3: TGTGCCAGCAGCCGGACCGGGACAGGGGATACTCGAAATGAAAAACTGTTTTTT.

V and J are TRBV28 and TRBJ1-3, with 10 bases identical to TRBD1. This CDR3 contains 15 residues. The germline V gene has CDR1 MDHEN and CDR2 SYDVKM. V lost 5 bases and J lost 2; bases outside the gene matches: 3. The CDR3 loop is CASSLGTGAGNTIYF. The CDR3 DNA reads as TGTGCCAGCAGTCTTGGGACAGGGGCTGGAAACACCATATATTTT.

The chain has TRBV7-2 and TRBJ2-7; 11 nucleotides line up with TRBD2. CDR1 and CDR2 (germline): SGHTA, FQGNSA. With 5 bases clipped from V and 4 bases from J, the junction kept 4 bases outside the gene matches. The CDR3 totals 14 residues. In nucleotides, the CDR3 is TGTGCCAGCAGCGAGTGGACTAGCGGGTACGAGCAGTACTTC. Protein sequence: CASSEWTSGYEQYF.

The chain employs TRBV7-8 and TRBJ1-2; 11 bases fit TRBD1. The trim removed 0 bases at V and 6 bases at J, leaving 18 bases unmatched. The CDR3 is 20 residues long. Germline V gene data show CDR1 as SGHVS and CDR2 as FQNEAQ. CDR3 sequence: CASSLASLRGQGATVDGYTF. CDR3 coding DNA: TGTGCCAGCAGCTTAGCGTCTCTTAGAGGACAGGGGGCGACGGTGGATGGCTACACCTTC.

The rearrangement joins TRBV11-3 to TRBJ1-1; 9 bases match TRBD1. Trimming at V came to 1 base and at J to 4 bases, leaving 13 bases not matched to a gene. Germline V gives CDR1 SGHNT, CDR2 YENEEA. There are 18 residues in the CDR3. CDR3 loop: CASSLVVWGQGWFTEAFF. CDR3 nucleotide sequence: TGTGCCAGCAGCTTAGTGGTTTGGGGACAGGGATGGTTCACTGAAGCTTTCTTT.

This chain connects TRBV29-1 to TRBJ1-1; D gene ambiguous. Trimming left V 1 base short and J 0 bases short, with 6 bases between. Germline V gene lookup returns CDR1 SQVTM and CDR2 ANQGSEA. The CDR3 contains 13 residues. The CDR3 sequence: CSVEGQMNTEAFF. DNA for the CDR3: TGCAGCGTTGAAGGGCAGATGAACACTGAAGCTTTCTTT.

The J gene is TRBJ2-2, the V gene TRBV27, with D unclear. The CDR3 sequence is 13 residues long. V lost 4 bases, J lost 1 base, and 4 bases lay in between. CDR1 is MNHEY, CDR2 SMNVEV, per germline (reference sequence). CDR3 amino acids: CASSYKNTGELFF. The CDR3 bases are TGTGCCAGCAGTTATAAGAACACCGGGGAGCTGTTTTTT.